These 29 T cell receptor beta chains originate from one sample sequenced in a study of a mutant IDH1 vaccine in newly diagnosed glioma. For these TCRs, the target antigens are not known. Data came from immunoSEQ multiplex PCR; TCRdb stores just in-frame clones and leaves some out. The data contain 31,000 or so clones, around 82% of them seen just once; the ten biggest clones take up roughly 22%. Time point: week 11, during vaccination. Vaccinated patients received 300 ug of mutant IDH1 20-mer peptide per dose, with topical imiquimod. The source was PBMCs, collected from a glioma patient whose treatment included an IDH1 peptide vaccine. These receptor sequences come from a man aged 25 to 40 with glioma.

This chain links TRBV30 with TRBJ1-2; tentative D call: TRBD1 (5 bases). This CDR3 comprises 15 residues. CDR1 and CDR2 from the germline V gene are GTSNPN and SVGIG (reference sequence). V shed 0 bases and J shed 6 bases, with 17 bases lying between them. CDR3 bases: TGTGCCTGGAGTGTACTTCTCGGGGACGAGGATGGCTACACCTTC. It encodes CAWSVLLGDEDGYTF. The whole variable domain, remainder taken from reference TRBV30 and TRBJ1-2, is SQTIHQWPATLVQPVGSPLSLECTVEGTSNPNLYWYRQAAGRGLQLLFYSVGIGQISSEVPQNLSASRPQDRQFILSSKKLLLSDSGFYLCAWSVLLGDEDGYTFGSGTRLTVV.

V is TRBV30 and J is TRBJ2-7; weak D call: TRBD2 (5 bases). Germline lookup yields CDR1 GTSNPN and CDR2 SVGIG (reference sequence). This CDR3 has 14 residues. Trimming left V 2 bases short and J 0 bases short, with 11 bases between. The CDR3 region is CAWSSRRDSYEQYF. The CDR3, as DNA: TGTGCCTGGAGTTCTAGACGGGACTCCTACGAGCAGTACTTC.

The genes are TRBV25-1 and TRBJ2-5; D unclear. The end of the DNA is better explained by TRBJ2-7, so the J call may be wrong. The CDR3 has 11 residues. The V gene's germline CDR1 is MGHDK and CDR2 SYGVNS. The CDR3 region has the DNA TGTGCCAGCAGTGAACCCAACGAGCAGTACTTC. Translating it yields CASSEPNEQYF.

This rearrangement joins TRBV29-1 to TRBJ1-2, with 11 bases matching TRBD1. The V gene end was trimmed by 6 bases and the J gene end by 3 bases; junction bases not matched to a gene: 3. Germline V gene lookup returns CDR1 SQVTM and CDR2 ANQGSEA. This CDR3 spans 13 amino acids. CDR3 nucleotides: TGCAGCGTCGGGACAGGGGGAGACTATGGCTACACCTTC. The encoded protein is CSVGTGGDYGYTF.

This clone came up a few times. The chain couples TRBV28 to TRBJ1-1, with D tentatively TRBD1 (5 bases). This CDR3 has 15 residues. V dropped 5 bases and J dropped 4 bases, with 17 bases sitting between them. The V gene's germline CDR1 is MDHEN and CDR2 SYDVKM. CDR3 bases: TGTGCCAGCAGTCTCCGGACGGAGAGGGGCACTGAAGCTTTCTTT. Its protein product is CASSLRTERGTEAFF.

This clone has a handful of counts. The J gene is TRBJ1-1, the V gene TRBV18; D remains ambiguous. The V gene's germline CDR1 is KGHSH and CDR2 LQKENI. Trimming removed 6 bases from V and 4 bases from J, with 9 bases in between. The CDR3 totals 12 residues. The CDR3 loop is CASSSGSTEAFF. The CDR3 DNA reads as TGTGCCAGCTCTTCTGGTAGCACTGAAGCTTTCTTT.

Only one count was recorded for this clone. The chain recombines TRBV6-1 with TRBJ2-5; no clear D. The V end was cut by 3 bases, the J end by 11 bases, with 16 bases between. Germline CDR1 MNHNS, CDR2 SASEGT. The CDR3 is 13 amino acids. The DNA for the CDR3 is TGTGCCAGCAGTGATGTCTGGCAGGTGGAGCAGTACTTC. This translates into CASSDVWQVEQYF.

DNA for the CDR3: TGTGCCAGCAGCCGACTAGCGGGAGGGCCAGTAGATACGCAGTATTTT. As protein: CASSRLAGGPVDTQYF. The V gene is TRBV7-9, the J gene TRBJ2-3; the match to TRBD2 covers 14 bases. Germline loops: CDR1 SEHNR, CDR2 FQNEAQ (reference sequence). This CDR3 contains 16 residues. The V gene end was trimmed by 5 bases and the J gene end by 5 bases; junction bases not matched to a gene: 6.

The chain combines TRBV19 with TRBJ1-2; D is possibly TRBD1 (6 bases). Germline assignment: CDR1 LNHDA and CDR2 SQIVND (reference sequence). This CDR3 has 14 amino acids. With 6 bases removed from V and 5 bases from J, the gap between germline ends came to 16 bases. The CDR3 sequence: CASSRTGQLYGYTF. In nucleotides, the CDR3 is TGTGCCAGTAGCCGGACCGGACAGTTATATGGCTACACCTTC.

V is TRBV30 and J is TRBJ1-2, with 7 nucleotides matching TRBD1. V shed 6 bases, J shed 8 bases, and the junction held 12 bases outside the gene matches. The CDR3 loop spans 13 amino acids. Germline lookup yields CDR1 GTSNPN and CDR2 SVGIG (reference sequence). In nucleotides, the CDR3 is TGTGCCTGCTACACGACAGGGTCCTTGGGCTACACCTTC. Protein sequence: CACYTTGSLGYTF.

The V gene is TRBV10-3, the J gene TRBJ2-1; 12 nucleotides match TRBD1. There are 17 residues in the CDR3. CDR1 and CDR2 (germline): ENHRY, SYGVKD. Trimming removed 3 bases from V and 6 bases from J; junction bases left unmatched: 9. The CDR3 sequence: CAISDPPGQGAGNEQFF. CDR3 in DNA: TGTGCCATCAGTGACCCCCCGGGACAGGGGGCGGGCAATGAGCAGTTCTTC.

This CDR3 reads CASSEPGDPYEQYF. The DNA of the CDR3 is TGTGCCAGCAGTGAACCAGGGGACCCCTACGAGCAGTACTTC. This sequence joins TRBV6-1 and TRBJ2-7, with a tentative D call TRBD1 (6 bases). V was clipped by 2 bases and J by 2 bases, with 10 bases between them. Germline lookup yields CDR1 MNHNS and CDR2 SASEGT. CDR3 length: 14 residues.

The chain employs TRBV19 and TRBJ1-1; D is uncertain. From germline, CDR1 is LNHDA and CDR2 SQIVND (reference sequence). This CDR3 has 14 residues. Trimming took off 7 bases at V and 1 base at J, with 13 bases between the two ends. CDR3 DNA: TGTGCCAGTACCACCGGAGCAGGGAACACTGAAGCTTTCTTT. As protein: CASTTGAGNTEAFF.

This chain joins TRBV2 and TRBJ2-3; 7 bases map to TRBD1. Germline CDR1 SNHLY, CDR2 FYNNEI. The J segment lost 2 bases and the V segment lost 10 bases, leaving 9 bases of the junction unmatched. This CDR3 comprises 14 residues. CDR3 DNA: TGTGCCACTCTCCGGGACAGCAACACAGATACGCAGTATTTT. Translated, it gives CATLRDSNTDTQYF.

This chain uses TRBV6-1 with TRBJ1-1, with no clear D. The CDR3 consists of 15 residues. Germline V lookup: CDR1 MNHNS, CDR2 SASEGT. Trimming cost V 1 base and J 1 base, with 10 bases left between them. The CDR3 DNA reads as TGTGCCAGCAGTGAAGGCTTATTCAGGAACACTGAAGCTTTCTTT. This encodes CASSEGLFRNTEAFF.

This rearrangement joins TRBV6-1 to TRBJ2-7; 7 nucleotides line up with TRBD2. The CDR3 extends over 14 amino acids. V was clipped by 6 bases and J by 5 bases; unmatched bases: 10. From germline, CDR1 is MNHNS and CDR2 SASEGT. CDR3 in amino acids: CASRSLTSTHEQYF. The CDR3 nucleotides read TGTGCCAGCAGGTCGCTGACTAGCACCCACGAGCAGTACTTC.

The V call is TRBV7-2, the J call TRBJ1-1; D is undetermined. Germline V lookup: CDR1 SGHTA, CDR2 FQGNSA. This CDR3 is 14 amino acids long. The germline V and J ends were trimmed by 2 bases and 0 bases, with 7 bases remaining between them. CDR3 sequence (DNA): TGTGCCAGCAGCTTAAATGCACTGAACACTGAAGCTTTCTTT. Translating gives CASSLNALNTEAFF.

CDR3 coding DNA: TGCGCCAGCAGCTTGGGGACAGGGGCCCGTCCCGAAAAACTGTTTTTT. This codes for CASSLGTGARPEKLFF. The V gene is TRBV5-1, the J gene TRBJ1-4; 9 positions agree with TRBD1. V lost 0 bases and J lost 8; bases outside the gene matches: 8. The germline V gene encodes CDR1 SGHRS and CDR2 YFSETQ. The CDR3 loop spans 16 amino acids.

This clone showed up just a few times. This chain joins TRBV4-1 and TRBJ1-3; D call uncertain. V was pared by 3 bases and J by 2 bases, with 11 bases between. CDR3 length equals 15 residues. The germline CDR1 and CDR2 sequences are MGHRA and YSYEKL. The CDR3 DNA sequence: TGCGCCAGCAGCCAGCTAAGGGAAGCTGGAAACACCATATATTTT. Translation gives CASSQLREAGNTIYF.

The V call is TRBV5-4, the J call TRBJ2-5, with 8 bases matching TRBD1. The CDR3 is made up of 13 amino acids. Losses at the gene ends were 6 bases for V and 2 bases for J; bases not matched to a gene: 3. Germline CDR1 is SGHNT and CDR2 is YYREEE (reference sequence). CDR3 nucleotide sequence: TGTGCCAGCAAACGGACAGGGCAAGAGACCCAGTACTTC. It translates to CASKRTGQETQYF.

This clone came up a few times. The genes are TRBV2 and TRBJ1-5, with D tentatively TRBD1 (5 bases). Trimming took 7 bases from V and 1 from J, leaving 8 bases between them. CDR1 is SNHLY, CDR2 FYNNEI, per germline. CDR3 length: 13 amino acids. CDR3 residues: CASKRDSNQPQHF. CDR3 sequence (DNA): TGTGCCAGCAAACGGGACAGCAATCAGCCCCAGCATTTT.

This clone was counted once. The rearrangement links TRBV27 to TRBJ2-6, with D unclear. Germline values: CDR1 MNHEY, CDR2 SMNVEV (reference sequence). The CDR3 loop spans 14 amino acids. Between the trimmed V and J ends, which lost 9 bases and 0 bases, there was a span of 9 bases. The CDR3 loop is CASRLSSGANVLTF. The CDR3 DNA reads TGTGCCAGTAGGTTAAGCTCTGGGGCCAACGTCCTGACTTTC.

The chain employs TRBV5-1 and TRBJ2-7; perhaps D is TRBD1 or TRBD2 (5 bases each). The length of the CDR3 is 13 residues. Deletions cut 2 bases from V and 5 bases from J, with 11 bases between. Germline assignment: CDR1 SGHRS and CDR2 YFSETQ. The CDR3 DNA reads TGCGCCAGCAGCTTAGGGGAGAGGGACGAGCAGTACTTC. Translation gives CASSLGERDEQYF. The full variable domain, with the rest looked up from reference TRBV5-1 and TRBJ2-7, is KAGVTQTPRYLIKTRGQQVTLSCSPISGHRSVSWYQQTPGQGLQFLFEYFSETQRNKGNFPGRFSGRQFSNSRSEMNVSTLELGDSALYLCASSLGERDEQYFGPGTRLTVT.

The V call is TRBV18, the J call TRBJ1-4; unclear D gene. This CDR3 has 14 amino acids. V was pared by 0 bases and J by 3 bases, with 5 bases between. From germline, CDR1 is KGHSH and CDR2 LQKENI. The CDR3 protein is CASSPPLSNEKLFF. The CDR3 DNA reads TGTGCCAGCTCACCACCGCTTTCTAATGAAAAACTGTTTTTT.

The rearrangement links TRBV7-8 to TRBJ2-7, with 8 bases that match TRBD2. The V segment lost 6 bases and the J segment 0 bases; nucleotides outside the gene matches: 7. This CDR3 has 15 amino acids. Germline lookup yields CDR1 SGHVS and CDR2 FQNEAQ. As DNA, the CDR3 is TGTGCCAGCAGACAGCGGGGGTCTAGCTCCTACGAGCAGTACTTC. Encoded protein: CASRQRGSSSYEQYF.

Comments on this clone: Germline and junction disagree at one end, which may indicate a read error. The rearrangement joins TRBV29-1 to TRBJ2-5; D is uncertain. The CDR3 is 11 residues long. From germline, CDR1 is SQVTM and CDR2 ANQGSEA. DNA for the CDR3: TGCAGCGTTTGTCTTGGAGAGATCCAGTACTTC. Protein sequence: CSVCLGEIQYF.

The chain is built from TRBV4-3 and TRBJ2-3, with D perhaps assigned TRBD1 or TRBD2 (6 bases each). Germline lookup yields CDR1 LGHNA and CDR2 YSLEER. This CDR3 comprises 19 residues. With 0 bases removed from V and 3 bases from J, the gap between germline ends came to 22 bases. Written as DNA, the CDR3 is TGCGCCAGCAGCCAAGAGGCTCCCAGAGGACAGAGCGGGACAGATACGCAGTATTTT. Protein sequence: CASSQEAPRGQSGTDTQYF.

V usage is TRBV4-1 and J usage is TRBJ1-4; no firm D call. The CDR3 has 14 residues. CDR1 is MGHRA and CDR2 is YSYEKL in the germline V gene. V was clipped by 5 bases and J by 1 base, with 8 bases between them. The CDR3 sequence is CASSYTRTNEKLFF. The CDR3 nucleotides read TGCGCCAGCAGCTATACACGAACTAATGAAAAACTGTTTTTT.

This clone was picked up one time. The V call is TRBV5-8, the J call TRBJ1-5; unclear D gene. Germline CDR1 SGHTS, CDR2 YDEGEE. V was trimmed by 4 bases and J by 4 bases, leaving 15 bases between them. CDR3 size: 15 residues. The CDR3 DNA reads TGTGCCAGCAGCCCGTTTAGGTCCCCAAATCAGCCCCAGCATTTT. Protein: CASSPFRSPNQPQHF.